The 27 T cell receptor beta chains reported below all come from one sample, sequenced in a study of CD8 T cells in Susac syndrome. Roughly 0.5 to 1 ug RNA was reverse transcribed with random hexamers. From the immunoSEQ multiplex PCR reads, TCRdb called clonotypes with MiXCR, one entry per CDR3 protein. The table shows 95,000 to 150,000 distinct CDR3 sequences, with about 93% occurring only once. Sequencing was done on a sample of CD8+ T cells from PBMCs. The receptors come from a human donor with Susac syndrome.

The chain uses TRBV5-6 and TRBJ2-5; 8 bases align to TRBD2. The germline V gene has CDR1 SGHDT and CDR2 YYEEEE. CDR3 size: 16 residues. The trim removed 3 bases at V and 0 bases at J, leaving 7 bases unmatched. CDR3 protein: CASSSLTGLDQETQYF. For the CDR3, the DNA is TGTGCCAGCAGCTCGCTTACGGGACTAGACCAAGAGACCCAGTACTTC.

V is TRBV13 and J is TRBJ1-1; TRBD1 is a possible D gene (6 bases). Between the trimmed V and J ends, which lost 5 bases and 6 bases, there was a span of 13 bases. CDR1 is PRHDT, CDR2 FYEKMQ, per germline (reference sequence). CDR3 size: 13 residues. The CDR3 DNA reads as TGTGCCAGCAGCCCAGGGGACGGTTCTGAAGCTTTCTTT. Translating gives CASSPGDGSEAFF.

The chain links TRBV7-9 to TRBJ2-7; D uncertain. Trimming took off 3 bases at V and 2 bases at J, with 5 bases between the two ends. The CDR3 runs 12 residues. The germline gives CDR1 SEHNR, CDR2 FQNEAQ (reference sequence). CDR3 sequence reads: CASSFLTYEQYF. DNA for the CDR3: TGTGCCAGCAGCTTTCTTACCTACGAGCAGTACTTC.

V usage is TRBV29-1 and J usage is TRBJ2-4; D gene ambiguous. V was shortened by 3 bases and J by 9 bases, with 9 bases between the two germline ends. CDR1 is SQVTM and CDR2 is ANQGSEA in the germline V gene. The CDR3 runs 11 residues. The CDR3 DNA is TGCAGCGTTGAGGGCCCCAGCATTCAGTACTTC. Translating it yields CSVEGPSIQYF.

The count of this clonotype is one. J is TRBJ2-7 and V is TRBV4-1; no reliable D call. The CDR3 consists of 15 residues. CDR1 and CDR2 from the germline V gene are MGHRA and YSYEKL. V dropped 3 bases and J dropped 6 bases, with 18 bases sitting between them. DNA of the CDR3: TGCGCCAGCAGCCAGCTAGGCCTCAATACGGGCGAGCAGTACTTC. It encodes CASSQLGLNTGEQYF.

V usage is TRBV13 and J usage is TRBJ2-2; 12 bases line up with TRBD2. The V and J ends lost 2 bases and 5 bases, in that order; junction bases with no gene match: 3. The CDR3 runs to 16 residues. The germline CDR1 and CDR2 sequences are PRHDT and FYEKMQ (reference sequence). The CDR3 loop is CASSLRLAGETGELFF. The DNA of the CDR3 is TGTGCCAGCAGCTTACGACTAGCGGGGGAAACCGGGGAGCTGTTTTTT.

CDR3 coding DNA: TGTGCCAGCAGTCCTCGGGACAGGGGTTACGAGCAGTACTTC. This codes for CASSPRDRGYEQYF. The rearrangement joins TRBV12-3 or TRBV12-4 to TRBJ2-7, with 10 bases matching TRBD1. This CDR3 is 14 amino acids long. V lost 5 bases to trimming and J lost 4 bases; unmatched junction nucleotides: 5.

This clonotype has only a few counts. This chain connects TRBV5-1 to TRBJ2-7; D is unclear. The CDR3 consists of 15 residues. The ends were cut back, 0 bases at V and 3 bases at J, with 13 bases in the middle. Germline CDR1 reads SGHRS; CDR2 reads YFSETQ. The DNA of the CDR3 is TGCGCCAGCAGCTTGGAACCCGCAGATATCTACGAGCAGTACTTC. Encoded protein: CASSLEPADIYEQYF.

V usage is TRBV30 and J usage is TRBJ2-2; 9 nucleotides align to TRBD1. V dropped 7 bases and J dropped 0; count of bases not matched to a gene: 3. Per germline, CDR1 GTSNPN and CDR2 SVGIG (reference sequence). This CDR3 comprises 14 residues. DNA for the CDR3: TGTGCCTTTACAGGGGGCGCGAACACCGGGGAGCTGTTTTTT. Its translation: CAFTGGANTGELFF.

The CDR3 sequence is CATSSSFGPDEKLFF. Written as DNA, the CDR3 is TGTGCCACCAGCAGCTCCTTCGGGCCGGATGAAAAACTGTTTTTT. V usage is TRBV15 and J usage is TRBJ1-4, with no clear D. Per the germline V gene, CDR1 is LNHNV and CDR2 is YYDKDF (reference sequence). With 3 bases removed from V and 6 bases from J, the gap between germline ends came to 14 bases. The CDR3 has 15 residues.

The chain recombines TRBV7-9 with TRBJ2-7; D is undetermined. Trimming removed 3 bases at V and 4 bases at J, with 16 bases between. The germline gives CDR1 SEHNR, CDR2 FQNEAQ (reference sequence). This CDR3 is 15 amino acids long. The chain's CDR3 is CASSFYLGSLYEQYF. The CDR3 coding sequence is TGTGCCAGCAGCTTTTATCTGGGATCCCTATACGAGCAGTACTTC. Combining the CDR3 with reference TRBV7-9 and TRBJ2-7 gives the whole variable domain DTGVSQNPRHKITKRGQNVTFRCDPISEHNRLYWYRQTLGQGPEFLTYFQNEAQLEKSRLLSDRFSAERPKGSFSTLEIQRTEQGDSAMYLCASSFYLGSLYEQYFGPGTRLTVT.

This clonotype was seen once. The V call is TRBV30, the J call TRBJ1-4; D possibly corresponds to TRBD1 (6 bases). The V and J ends lost 0 bases and 6 bases respectively, with 17 bases between them. Per germline, CDR1 GTSNPN and CDR2 SVGIG (reference sequence). The CDR3 runs 16 residues. The CDR3 here is CAWSVETGIPYEKLFF. DNA of the CDR3: TGTGCCTGGAGTGTTGAAACAGGGATCCCTTATGAAAAACTGTTTTTT.

The chain carries TRBV6-2 or TRBV6-3 and TRBJ1-2; D is ambiguous. The germline gives CDR1 MNHEY, CDR2 SVGEGT. V gave up 5 bases and J gave up 3 bases, with 7 bases separating them. This CDR3 spans 12 amino acids. The CDR3: CASSGNYYGYTF. CDR3 DNA: TGTGCCAGCAGTGGCAACTACTATGGCTACACCTTC.

This clonotype was detected only a few times. This chain uses TRBV20-1 with TRBJ2-7, with a weak D call TRBD2 (5 bases). The CDR3 is made up of 15 amino acids. Germline V gene sequence: CDR1 DFQATT, CDR2 SNEGSKA (reference sequence). Trimming pared 0 bases from V and 1 base from J, leaving 13 bases between. The CDR3 coding sequence is TGCAGTGCTAGAGATCGGGCGGGCATGTCCTACGAGCAGTACTTC. Translating it yields CSARDRAGMSYEQYF.

The CDR3 is CASSYSRSDDRPSGEQFF. The CDR3 DNA follows: TGTGCCAGCAGTTACTCGAGGTCAGATGACAGGCCCAGTGGTGAGCAGTTCTTC. The chain carries TRBV6-2 or TRBV6-3 and TRBJ2-1, with D possibly being TRBD1 (6 bases). The ends were cut back, 0 bases at V and 9 bases at J, with 24 bases in the middle. Germline V gene sequence: CDR1 MNHEY, CDR2 SVGEGT. The CDR3 has 18 amino acids.

The chain uses TRBV7-2 and TRBJ2-7; possible D gene TRBD1, 6 bases. The length of the CDR3 is 11 residues. The V gene lost 4 bases and the J gene lost 9 bases, with 10 bases spanning the gap. The germline gives CDR1 SGHTA, CDR2 FQGNSA. DNA of the CDR3: TGTGCCAGCAGCTACAGGGTGGTGCAGTACTTC. Amino acids: CASSYRVVQYF.

The CDR3 nucleotides are TGTGCCAGCAGTCACTCTAGCGGGGGGTTCCAAGAGACCCAGTACTTC. Translation gives CASSHSSGGFQETQYF. The V and J genes are TRBV5-6 and TRBJ2-5, with 11 bases matching TRBD2. The V gene's germline CDR1 is SGHDT and CDR2 YYEEEE. This CDR3 contains 16 residues. With V trimmed by 5 bases and J by 1 base, 7 bases remained unmatched.

V is TRBV5-1 and J is TRBJ2-1; D ambiguous. The CDR3 totals 10 residues. The ends were cut back, 2 bases at V and 9 bases at J, with 3 bases in the middle. Looked up from germline, CDR1 is SGHRS and CDR2 is YFSETQ. This CDR3 reads CASSLGEQFF. For the CDR3, the DNA is TGCGCCAGCAGCTTAGGTGAGCAGTTCTTC. Full variable domain (missing parts from reference TRBV5-1 and TRBJ2-1): KAGVTQTPRYLIKTRGQQVTLSCSPISGHRSVSWYQQTPGQGLQFLFEYFSETQRNKGNFPGRFSGRQFSNSRSEMNVSTLELGDSALYLCASSLGEQFFGPGTRLTVL.

V is TRBV28 and J is TRBJ2-5; the match to TRBD1 covers 11 bases. The CDR3 spans 14 residues. The junction had 5 bases not matched to a gene; V was cut back by 6 bases and J by 5 bases. Germline V gene data show CDR1 as MDHEN and CDR2 as SYDVKM. The CDR3 here is CASRLGQGDETQYF. The DNA for the CDR3 is TGTGCCAGCAGATTGGGACAGGGGGACGAGACCCAGTACTTC. Full variable domain (outside the CDR3, taken from reference TRBV28 and TRBJ2-5): DVKVTQSSRYLVKRTGEKVFLECVQDMDHENMFWYRQDPGLGLRLIYFSYDVKMKEKGDIPEGYSVSREKKERFSLILESASTNQTSMYLCASRLGQGDETQYFGPGTRLLVL.

This CDR3 is CASSSRDSQQETQYF. For the CDR3, the DNA is TGTGCCAGCAGCTCTAGGGACAGCCAACAAGAGACCCAGTACTTC. The V gene is TRBV7-6, the J gene TRBJ2-5; 7 bases align to TRBD1. The germline V gene encodes CDR1 SGHVS and CDR2 FNYEAQ. The CDR3 is made up of 15 amino acids. V dropped 4 bases and J dropped 2; count of bases not matched to a gene: 7.

The chain carries TRBV20-1 and TRBJ1-1; the match to TRBD1 covers 7 bases. This CDR3 is built from 16 residues. The V gene's germline CDR1 is DFQATT and CDR2 SNEGSKA (reference sequence). Germline trimming cut 1 base from V and 3 bases from J; bases unmatched to any gene: 11. In DNA form, the CDR3 reads TGCAGTGCTAGAGCTACGACAGGGTGGGGGGACACTGAAGCTTTCTTT. Translating it yields CSARATTGWGDTEAFF.

The chain couples TRBV7-6 to TRBJ1-6; tentative D call: TRBD1 (5 bases). Per germline, CDR1 SGHVS and CDR2 FNYEAQ. The V and J ends lost 6 bases and 8 bases respectively, with 8 bases between them. This CDR3 has 12 amino acids. CDR3 protein: CASSAGDSPLHF. CDR3 nucleotide sequence: TGTGCCAGCAGTGCGGGGGATTCACCCCTCCACTTT.

This clonotype was seen only once. The chain employs TRBV20-1 and TRBJ2-6; D is tentatively TRBD1 or TRBD2 (5 bases each). Per germline, CDR1 DFQATT and CDR2 SNEGSKA (reference sequence). The ends were cut back, 5 bases at V and 4 bases at J, with 15 bases in the middle. The CDR3 runs 15 residues. In nucleotides, the CDR3 is TGCAGTGCTCATCCTCCGGGGCCAGGGGCCAACGTCCTGACTTTC. Its protein is CSAHPPGPGANVLTF.

The genes are TRBV29-1 and TRBJ2-1; D remains unclear. Deletions cut 5 bases from V and 12 bases from J, with 26 bases between. Per germline, CDR1 SQVTM and CDR2 ANQGSEA. This CDR3 has 15 amino acids. The CDR3 DNA sequence: TGCAGCGTTCGACCCCGGACCCTAACCTACGATGTGCAGTTCTTC. It is translated as CSVRPRTLTYDVQFF.

This sequence joins TRBV3-1 and TRBJ2-7, with TRBD2 identical over 8 bases. The CDR3 runs to 15 residues. V was pared by 1 base and J by 0 bases, with 2 bases of the junction left unmatched. Germline lookup yields CDR1 LGHDT and CDR2 YNNKEL (reference sequence). The CDR3 protein is CASSQGLAFSYEQYF. CDR3 bases: TGTGCCAGCAGCCAAGGACTAGCGTTCTCCTACGAGCAGTACTTC.

This chain joins TRBV13 and TRBJ2-3; 12 nucleotides match TRBD2. Trimming removed 4 bases from V and 2 bases from J; junction bases left unmatched: 7. The CDR3 loop spans 17 amino acids. The germline V gene encodes CDR1 PRHDT and CDR2 FYEKMQ (reference sequence). CDR3 loop: CASSSRLAGVDTDTQYF. DNA of the CDR3: TGTGCCAGCAGCTCAAGACTAGCGGGGGTAGACACAGATACGCAGTATTTT.

This chain connects TRBV2 to TRBJ2-7, with a possible D match to TRBD1 (6 bases). In germline, CDR1 is SNHLY, CDR2 FYNNEI. This CDR3 comprises 16 residues. Trimming took 1 base from V and 2 from J, leaving 15 bases between them. The CDR3, as DNA: TGTGCCAGCAGTGAAGGAAAGGGGGTGGCGACCTACGAGCAGTACTTC. This translates into CASSEGKGVATYEQYF.